This T cell receptor (beta chain) was captured in a study of CD8+ T cells in alopecia areata. Background on the study: The drug, tofacitinib, lasted 6 to 18 months, followed by 6 months off drug.

Reverse transcription of extracted RNA yielded cDNA, which provided the sequencing template. Sequenced by immunoSEQ multiplex PCR; TCRdb stores in-frame clones only, minus some. The table shows under 350,000 clones, with more than 45% occurring only once. The CDR3 runs 14 residues. CDR1 is LGHNA, CDR2 YSLEER, per germline. V was pared by 1 base and J by 0 bases, with 5 bases between. Specified treatment: oral pan-JAK inhibitor, 5-10 mg twice daily. This TCR was recovered from a human donor with alopecia areata. Sample: CD4+ T cells sorted from blood, taken at week 24, from a patient treated with tofacitinib. The genes are TRBV4-3 and TRBJ2-3; D might be TRBD1 (5 bases). The CDR3 nucleotides read TGCGCCAGCAGCCAAGGACAGAGCACAGATACGCAGTATTTT. Translating it yields CASSQGQSTDTQYF.